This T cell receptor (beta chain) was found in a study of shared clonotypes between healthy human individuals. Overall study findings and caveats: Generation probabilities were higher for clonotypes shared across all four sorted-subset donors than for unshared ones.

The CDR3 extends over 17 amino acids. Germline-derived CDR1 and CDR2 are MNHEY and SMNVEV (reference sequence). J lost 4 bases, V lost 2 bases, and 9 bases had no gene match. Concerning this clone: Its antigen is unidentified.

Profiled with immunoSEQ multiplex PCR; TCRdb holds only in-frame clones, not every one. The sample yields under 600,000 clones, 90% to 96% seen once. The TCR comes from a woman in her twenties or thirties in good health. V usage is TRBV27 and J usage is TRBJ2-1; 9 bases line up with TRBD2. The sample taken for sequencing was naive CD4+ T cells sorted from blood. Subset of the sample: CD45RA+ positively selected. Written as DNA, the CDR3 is TGTGCCAGCAGTTTACTCCTGACTAGCGGAGCTTACAATGAGCAGTTCTTC. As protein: CASSLLLTSGAYNEQFF.